The rows below give T cell receptor beta chains drawn from one sample of a study of control samples from healthy donors and cancer patients. Data came from immunoSEQ multiplex PCR; TCRdb stores just in-frame clones and leaves some out. The sample lists 150,000 to 200,000 clones; 91% were seen once. The sequenced material came from blood. These receptors all stem from a woman aged 25 to 39 in good health. CDR3s include the opening cysteine and the closing phenylalanine or tryptophan. The D gene is left open where the match is weak.

CDR3,J,V,D
CASSVQVYNSPLHF,TRBJ1-6,TRBV6-4,-
CASSEGVRRNTEAFF,TRBJ1-1,TRBV9,-
CATSDGGDRGIEQYF,TRBJ2-7,TRBV24-1,TRBD1
CASSSGYTDTQYF,TRBJ2-3,TRBV6-4,-
CASSLGTRGLNGYTF,TRBJ1-2,TRBV13,TRBD1
CASSTRDSTYEQYF,TRBJ2-7,TRBV5-4,TRBD1
CASSQDQGGGYGYTF,TRBJ1-2,TRBV3-1/TRBV3-2,TRBD1
CASSDAGDTDTQYF,TRBJ2-3,TRBV6-4,TRBD2
CASSVQETQYF,TRBJ2-5,TRBV7-8,-
CAWSGTSGRIYNEQFF,TRBJ2-1,TRBV30,TRBD2
CASSLQPTYEQYF,TRBJ2-7,TRBV7-3,-
CASSVGLGTDTQYF,TRBJ2-3,TRBV6-4,TRBD2
CASSYSSGGGQPQHF,TRBJ1-5,TRBV6-2/TRBV6-3,TRBD1
CASSESENEQFF,TRBJ2-1,TRBV2,-
CASSQTGSQETQYF,TRBJ2-5,TRBV4-2,-
CAWSMGRAYEQYF,TRBJ2-7,TRBV30,-
CASSLGISEVSPLHF,TRBJ1-6,TRBV27,-
CATSEPGLAGWEQFF,TRBJ2-1,TRBV24-1,TRBD2
CASSYGTASNQPQHF,TRBJ1-5,TRBV6-2/TRBV6-3,TRBD1
CASRLTGGTEAFF,TRBJ1-1,TRBV2,TRBD1
CASSPGQGANSPLHF,TRBJ1-6,TRBV18,TRBD1
CATSDLGHNEQFF,TRBJ2-1,TRBV24-1,-
CASRGQATYEQYF,TRBJ2-7,TRBV5-6,TRBD1
CSVPDYNEQFF,TRBJ2-1,TRBV20-1,-
CASRDSGRARDTQYF,TRBJ2-3,TRBV7-2,TRBD2
CASRGTGATDTQYF,TRBJ2-3,TRBV6-4,TRBD1
CASRGTGGQPQHF,TRBJ1-5,TRBV6-5,TRBD1
CASSSGAYGYTF,TRBJ1-2,TRBV28,-
CASSQGPQGAGNTIYF,TRBJ1-3,TRBV4-2,TRBD1
CASSFPGQGARGYTF,TRBJ1-2,TRBV5-6,TRBD1
CSIRGNTEAFF,TRBJ1-1,TRBV20-1,-
CASSLDNGGNEQFF,TRBJ2-1,TRBV11-2,-
CASSYGPEEQFF,TRBJ2-1,TRBV6-6,-
CASSSRTGTGAYEQYF,TRBJ2-7,TRBV7-9,TRBD1
CASRAGTSYNEQFF,TRBJ2-1,TRBV2,-
CASRIGAGEEAFF,TRBJ1-1,TRBV19,-
CASSQTGQLNTEAFF,TRBJ1-1,TRBV4-1,TRBD1
CASSLEAGANYGYTF,TRBJ1-2,TRBV7-9,-
CASSFGTGELFF,TRBJ2-2,TRBV7-3,-
CASGLDQGIRGYTF,TRBJ1-2,TRBV12-5,-
CASSQGYGGTEAFF,TRBJ1-1,TRBV14,-
CASSFQGDYEQYF,TRBJ2-7,TRBV5-1,-
CASSFSSGRGTDTQYF,TRBJ2-3,TRBV11-3,TRBD2
CASRRPQGQNTGELFF,TRBJ2-2,TRBV4-2,TRBD1
CASSPLLAGGPYNEQFF,TRBJ2-1,TRBV7-8,TRBD2
CASSLLAGGPYEQYF,TRBJ2-7,TRBV5-4,TRBD2
CAISTWDSSYEQYF,TRBJ2-7,TRBV10-3,TRBD1
CASSQGQGPEKLFF,TRBJ1-4,TRBV18,TRBD1
CASSRQSDTQYF,TRBJ2-3,TRBV6-6,-